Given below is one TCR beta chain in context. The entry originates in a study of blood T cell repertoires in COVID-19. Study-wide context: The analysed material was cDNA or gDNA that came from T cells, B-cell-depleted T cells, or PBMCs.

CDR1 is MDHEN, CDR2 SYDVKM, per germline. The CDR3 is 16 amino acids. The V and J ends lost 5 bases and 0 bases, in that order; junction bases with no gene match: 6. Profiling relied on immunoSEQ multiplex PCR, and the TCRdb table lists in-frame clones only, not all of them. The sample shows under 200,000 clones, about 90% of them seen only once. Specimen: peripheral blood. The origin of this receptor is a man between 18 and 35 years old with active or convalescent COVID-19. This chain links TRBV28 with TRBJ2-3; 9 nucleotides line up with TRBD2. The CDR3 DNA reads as TGTGCCAGCAGTGCCCCCGGACTAGCGAGCACAGATACGCAGTATTTT. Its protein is CASSAPGLASTDTQYF. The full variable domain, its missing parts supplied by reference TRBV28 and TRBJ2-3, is DVKVTQSSRYLVKRTGEKVFLECVQDMDHENMFWYRQDPGLGLRLIYFSYDVKMKEKGDIPEGYSVSREKKERFSLILESASTNQTSMYLCASSAPGLASTDTQYFGPGTRLTVL.